The 23 T cell receptor beta chains below come from one sample, sequenced in a study of T cells in women clearing cervical HPV infection. Produced via immunoSEQ multiplex PCR; TCRdb's table is partial and in-frame only. Recorded here are over 9,000 clones; the top ten clones represent around 8.5%. Sequenced: blood buffy coat. These TCRs come from a woman aged 18-69 years with a cervical HPV16 infection that either progressed to CIN3+ or cleared (not recorded which).

As to this clone: The CDR3 end falls 3 residues outside the read, so it is completed with the germline J gene. The chain combines TRBV19 with TRBJ2-4, with D unclear. The CDR3 totals 13 residues. The germline V gene encodes CDR1 LNHDA and CDR2 SQIVND (reference sequence). CDR3 residues: CASSISSNYGQYF. The covered CDR3 bases are TGTGCCAGTAGTATAAGTTCTAACTATGGT.

As to this clone: Read sequence stops 3 residues before the CDR3 end, and the germline J gene provides the missing end. The chain employs TRBV9 and TRBJ2-5; TRBD2 matches at 7 bases. The CDR3 is 13 residues long. V lost 5 bases to trimming and J lost 5 bases; unmatched junction nucleotides: 6. Germline V lookup: CDR1 SGDLS, CDR2 YYNGEE. Partial CDR3 DNA: TGTGCCAGCAGTGTTCGGCGGGGGGAGACC. Translating it yields CASSVRRGET. Given in full, the CDR3 is CASSVRRGETQYF.

A note on this clone: The observed sequence ends 3 residues before the CDR3 terminus, with the missing tail filled in from the germline J gene. V gene TRBV5-5 combines with J gene TRBJ2-1; no clear D gene. V lost 10 bases, J lost 0 bases, and 11 bases lay in between. This CDR3 contains 13 residues. Germline V gene sequence: CDR1 SGHKS, CDR2 YYEKEE (reference sequence). The sequenced CDR3 bases are TGTGCCGGCTCCCCAGTCTCCTACAATGAG. Protein: CAGSPVSYNE. The full CDR3 sequence reads CAGSPVSYNEQFF.

On this clone itself: Mismatch with germline at one junction end may stem from a read error. With the read ending 3 residues before the CDR3 end, the germline J gene is used to fill in that end. Other DNA sequences within the sample encode an identical CDR3. The chain employs TRBV19 and TRBJ1-3; no reliable D call. This CDR3 has 17 amino acids. The germline V gene has CDR1 LNHDA and CDR2 SQIVND (reference sequence). CDR3 DNA (partial): TGTGCCAGTAGTATTGAGGAGCGCACCAGCTCTGGAAACACT. This encodes CASSIEERTSSGNT. The complete CDR3 protein is CASSIEERTSSGNTIYF.

On this clone: The read gets to within 3 residues of the CDR3 end, and the germline J gene fills in the rest. The chain links TRBV7-3 to TRBJ1-2; D is perhaps TRBD1 (5 bases). The CDR3 contains 14 residues. Germline V gene lookup returns CDR1 SGHTA and CDR2 FQGTGA. V was clipped by 6 bases and J by 5 bases, with 16 bases between them. The part of the CDR3 DNA that was read is TGTGCCAGCAGATCGGGCGGGGCAGTGTATGGC. It specifies CASRSGGAVYG. The full CDR3 protein is CASRSGGAVYGYTF.

The CDR3 here is CASSYGGLVNEQFF. The sequenced part of the CDR3 DNA is TGTGCCAGCAGTTACGGGGGACTAGTGAATGAG. The genes are TRBV6-2 or TRBV6-3 and TRBJ2-1; 8 bases line up with TRBD2. The sequence runs out 3 residues before the end of the CDR3; the remainder is reconstructed from the germline J gene. The ends lost 2 bases at V and 7 bases at J; junction bases unmatched: 4. The germline gives CDR1 MNHEY, CDR2 SVGEGT. The CDR3 runs to 14 residues.

In regard to this clone: The CDR3 extends 3 residues past the end of the read, so its final part is completed from the germline J gene. The chain couples TRBV13 to TRBJ1-1; D unresolved. The CDR3 runs to 16 residues. Germline CDR1 PRHDT, CDR2 FYEKMQ (reference sequence). V gave up 5 bases and J gave up 1 base, with 17 bases separating them. The CDR3 here is CASSPGWFPPNTEAFF. The part of the CDR3 DNA that was read is TGTGCCAGCAGCCCGGGGTGGTTCCCCCCGAACACTGAA.

As to this clone: The read terminates 3 residues ahead of where the CDR3 ends, so the germline J gene completes it. This chain links TRBV10-1 with TRBJ2-3; TRBD2 matches 7 bases. CDR3 size: 15 residues. Germline CDR1 WNHNN, CDR2 SYGVQD (reference sequence). V shed 6 bases and J 4 bases; nucleotides not matched to a gene: 10. The CDR3: CASRPGGFASDTQYF. Incomplete CDR3 DNA: TGCGCCAGCAGACCGGGGGGATTCGCTTCAGATACG.

Judged by frequency, this clone is medium-sized. The read terminates 3 residues ahead of where the CDR3 ends, so the germline J gene completes it. The chain joins TRBV12-3 or TRBV12-4 to TRBJ1-6; D possibly corresponds to TRBD1 (6 bases). V was trimmed by 3 bases and J by 0 bases, leaving 18 bases between them. The CDR3 has 19 amino acids. CDR3 bases read: TGTGCCAGCAGTTTCGGGACAAGAACTACTAGCTCCTATAATTCACCC. This encodes CASSFGTRTTSSYNSP. The CDR3, in full, reads CASSFGTRTTSSYNSPLHF.

To note about this clone: Read data end 3 residues before the CDR3 end; the end is taken from the germline J gene. The chain recombines TRBV20-1 with TRBJ1-1, with D possibly being TRBD1 (6 bases). CDR1 is DFQATT and CDR2 is SNEGSKA in the germline V gene (reference sequence). V lost 1 base, J lost 3 bases, and 12 bases lay in between. CDR3 length: 14 amino acids. The CDR3 DNA, read in part, is TGCAGTGCTAGAGCCGGGACAACACACACTGAA. Translation gives CSARAGTTHTE. The whole CDR3 protein is CSARAGTTHTEAFF.

This clone ranks as medium-sized in terms of frequency. The read ends 3 residues early relative to the CDR3; the germline J gene fills the gap. V and J are TRBV2 and TRBJ2-2; the D gene is possibly TRBD1 (6 bases). Looked up from germline, CDR1 is SNHLY and CDR2 is FYNNEI. The V and J ends lost 5 bases and 4 bases respectively, with 8 bases between them. This CDR3 spans 13 amino acids. Incomplete CDR3 DNA: TGTGCCAGCAGTTGGACAGCCACCGGGGAG. Protein product: CASSWTATGE. The whole CDR3 reads CASSWTATGELFF. Filled out from reference TRBV2 and TRBJ2-2, the complete variable domain reads EPEVTQTPSHQVTQMGQEVILRCVPISNHLYFYWYRQILGQKVEFLVSFYNNEISEKSEIFDDQFSVERPDGSNFTLKIRSTKLEDSAMYFCASSWTATGELFFGEGSRLTVL.

On this clone itself: The read ends 3 residues shy of where the CDR3 ends; the end is completed using the germline J gene. The chain is built from TRBV11-2 and TRBJ2-3; TRBD2 matches 8 bases. This CDR3 contains 15 residues. Trimming cost V 6 bases and J 2 bases; bases outside gene matches: 7. Germline CDR1 reads SGHAT; CDR2 reads FQNNGV. Partial CDR3 DNA: TGTGCCAGCAGAAGTCTAGCGGGCGCCACAGATACG. Its protein is CASRSLAGATDT. The whole CDR3 protein is CASRSLAGATDTQYF.

Of note for this clone: The CDR3 end falls 3 residues outside the read, so it is completed with the germline J gene. This chain uses TRBV20-1 with TRBJ2-3; 11 bases agree with TRBD2. Germline CDR1 is DFQATT and CDR2 is SNEGSKA (reference sequence). CDR3 length: 18 residues. CDR3 DNA, as far as it was read: TGCAGTGCTAGAGGGCATTTGGTAGCGGGGGGGCCAGGGGAGACG. The encoded protein is CSARGHLVAGGPGET. From start to end, the CDR3 is CSARGHLVAGGPGETQYF.

CDR3 loop: CSGQGATEAFF. The covered CDR3 bases are TGCAGCGGACAGGGGGCCACTGAA. The rearrangement links TRBV29-1 to TRBJ1-1; 10 bases agree with TRBD1. Read data end 3 residues before the CDR3 end; the end is taken from the germline J gene. With 7 bases clipped from V and 4 bases from J, the junction kept 0 bases outside the gene matches. There are 11 residues in the CDR3. The germline gives CDR1 SQVTM, CDR2 ANQGSEA. The entire variable domain, with the rest obtained from reference TRBV29-1 and TRBJ1-1, is as follows: SAVISQKPSRDICQRGTSLTIQCQVDSQVTMMFWYRQQPGQSLTLIATANQGSEATYESGFVIDKFPISRPNLTFSTLTVSNMSPEDSSIYLCSGQGATEAFFGQGTRLTVV.

About this clone: With the read ending 3 residues before the CDR3 end, the germline J gene is used to fill in that end. The chain combines TRBV12-3 or TRBV12-4 with TRBJ1-1; D uncertain. The CDR3 is 12 amino acids. Trimming removed 5 bases from V and 4 bases from J, with 8 bases in between. The sequenced CDR3 bases are TGTGCCAGCAGTGAGGCTGGCACTGAA. This sequence encodes CASSEAGTE. In full, the CDR3 is CASSEAGTEAFF.

CDR3 sequence: CASSYRGPSYEQYF. CDR3 bases read: TGTGCCAGTAGCTACAGGGGTCCGAGCTACGAG. The rearrangement uses TRBV19 and TRBJ2-7; 7 nucleotides line up with TRBD1. Sequencing ends 3 residues short of the CDR3 end; the germline J gene provides the rest. The CDR3 runs to 14 residues. V was pared by 6 bases and J by 3 bases, with 8 bases of the junction left unmatched. Germline V gene lookup returns CDR1 LNHDA and CDR2 SQIVND (reference sequence).

Remarks on this clone: The read finishes 3 residues shy of the CDR3 end, and the germline J gene is used to complete it. This chain uses TRBV20-1 with TRBJ2-3, with TRBD2 matching 11 bases. CDR1 is DFQATT and CDR2 is SNEGSKA in the germline V gene (reference sequence). After removal of 6 bases from V and 2 bases from J, the junction contained 13 bases not matched to a gene. CDR3 length: 17 amino acids. The DNA read from the CDR3 is TGCAGTGCCCCTTTAACTCTAGCGGGGGGTTACACAGATACG. Encoded protein: CSAPLTLAGGYTDT. The full-length CDR3 reads as CSAPLTLAGGYTDTQYF.

Comments on this clone: The CDR3 is cut off 3 residues early in the read; its end comes from the germline J gene. The J gene is TRBJ1-2, the V gene TRBV7-8; D not resolved. The length of the CDR3 is 14 residues. The germline CDR1 and CDR2 sequences are SGHVS and FQNEAQ. Trimming removed 0 bases at V and 3 bases at J, with 8 bases between. Here the CDR3 reads CASSLAVVYYGYTF. Partial CDR3 DNA: TGTGCCAGCAGCTTAGCGGTAGTGTACTATGGC.

The CDR3 region is CATSNGRVETQYF. The sequenced CDR3 bases are TGTGCCACCAGCAACGGCAGGGTAGAGACC. The rearrangement uses TRBV15 and TRBJ2-5, with D tentatively TRBD1 (5 bases). The read ends 3 residues early relative to the CDR3; the germline J gene fills the gap. V shed 4 bases and J shed 4 bases, with 10 bases lying between them. The CDR3 consists of 13 residues. Germline CDR1 is LNHNV and CDR2 is YYDKDF (reference sequence). Drawing the rest from reference TRBV15 and TRBJ2-5, the complete variable domain is DAMVIQNPRYQVTQFGKPVTLSCSQTLNHNVMYWYQQKSSQAPKLLFHYYDKDFNNEADTPDNFQSRRPNTSFCFLDIRSPGLGDTAMYLCATSNGRVETQYFGPGTRLLVL.

This clone is classed as medium-sized by frequency. The sequenced fragment ends 3 residues before the CDR3 boundary, so the rest is inferred from the germline J gene. The same CDR3 also results from other DNA sequences found in this sample. This sequence joins TRBV18 and TRBJ2-7, with a possible D match to TRBD2 (6 bases). Per the germline V gene, CDR1 is KGHSH and CDR2 is LQKENI. The length of the CDR3 is 15 residues. The V end was cut by 3 bases, the J end by 3 bases, with 15 bases between. This chain's CDR3 is CASSPRGLPLYEQYF. CDR3 DNA, as far as it was read: TGTGCCAGCTCACCTAGGGGACTCCCTCTCTACGAG.

Note on this clone: Read sequence stops 3 residues before the CDR3 end, and the germline J gene provides the missing end. The rearrangement joins TRBV20-1 to TRBJ2-5; 7 bases match TRBD2. J was trimmed by 2 bases and V by 3 bases; bases with no gene match: 6. Germline CDR1 DFQATT, CDR2 SNEGSKA (reference sequence). The CDR3 is made up of 14 amino acids. The CDR3 bases that were read are TGCAGTGCTAGGGCTTGGGGGGGGCAAGAGACC. This codes for CSARAWGGQET. The entire CDR3 protein is CSARAWGGQETQYF.

This clone counts as medium-sized by frequency. The CDR3 end falls 3 residues outside the read, so it is completed with the germline J gene. The V gene is TRBV2, the J gene TRBJ2-3; 8 bases agree with TRBD1. V lost 7 bases to trimming and J lost 3 bases; unmatched junction nucleotides: 6. Germline V gives CDR1 SNHLY, CDR2 FYNNEI. The CDR3 loop spans 14 amino acids. CDR3 protein: CASKGDRITDTQYF. The covered CDR3 bases are TGTGCCAGCAAAGGGGACAGGATTACAGATACG.

On this clone: Read sequence stops 3 residues before the CDR3 end, and the germline J gene provides the missing end. J is TRBJ1-1 and V is TRBV7-2; D gene ambiguous. The CDR3 is 13 residues long. Germline lookup yields CDR1 SGHTA and CDR2 FQGNSA. V lost 5 bases and J 0 bases, leaving 7 bases between the germline ends. The CDR3 reads CASSRAMNTEAFF. The covered CDR3 bases are TGTGCCAGCAGCCGAGCAATGAACACTGAA.